This T cell receptor (beta chain) derives from a study of CD8 T cells in ankylosing spondylitis. Study-level findings and limits: Eight or nine highly homologous variants made up a TCR beta motif that seemed to typify ankylosing spondylitis blood.

Germline V gives CDR1 ENHRY, CDR2 SYGVKD. The CDR3 runs to 12 residues. Trimming pared 3 bases from V and 0 bases from J, leaving 2 bases between. TCRdb used MiXCR to reprocess the 5' RACE reads, holding one entry per CDR3 protein. Altogether hundreds of thousands of distinct CDR3 sequences are present, approximately 26% being singletons, with the ten largest covering under 0.9%. This clonotype came up a few times. Antigen: not known. This chain links TRBV10-3 with TRBJ2-5; no firm D call. Sequenced sample: blood, either unsorted or a sorted T cell fraction (not recorded which). This clonotype originated in a male donor with ankylosing spondylitis. The CDR3 nucleotides are TGTGCCATCAGTGACAACCAAGAGACCCAGTACTTC. Its translation is CAISDNQETQYF.